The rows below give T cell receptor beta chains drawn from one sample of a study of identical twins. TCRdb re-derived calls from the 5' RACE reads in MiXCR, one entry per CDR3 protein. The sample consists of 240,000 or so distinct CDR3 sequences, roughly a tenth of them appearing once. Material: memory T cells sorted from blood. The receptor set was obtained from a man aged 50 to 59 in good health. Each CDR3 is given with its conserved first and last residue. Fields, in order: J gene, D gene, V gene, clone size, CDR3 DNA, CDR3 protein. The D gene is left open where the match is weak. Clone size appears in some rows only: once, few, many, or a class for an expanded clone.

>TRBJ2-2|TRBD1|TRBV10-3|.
TGTGCCATCAGTGAGAACACAGGGGGCATCGGGGAGCTGTTTTTT
CAISENTGGIGELFF
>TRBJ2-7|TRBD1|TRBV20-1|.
TGCAGTGCTCAGATGGGGACAGACTACGAGCAGTACTTC
CSAQMGTDYEQYF
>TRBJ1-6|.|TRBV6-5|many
TGTGCCAGCAGTTCCTCCGCCAGGGTGGAATCACCCCTCCACTTT
CASSSSARVESPLHF
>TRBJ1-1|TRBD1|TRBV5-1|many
TGCGCCAGCAGCTTGTGGGGTCCGGGACAGTCGAACACTGAAGCTTTCTTT
CASSLWGPGQSNTEAFF
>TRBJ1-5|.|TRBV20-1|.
TGCAGTGCAAAGAGATCCTCGGACAGAGGTCAGCCCCAGCATTTT
CSAKRSSDRGQPQHF
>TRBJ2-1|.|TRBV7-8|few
TGTGCCAGCAGCCATAGGCGCGCAGGGGCCAATGAGCAGTTCTTC
CASSHRRAGANEQFF
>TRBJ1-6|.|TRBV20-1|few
TGCAGTGCTAGAGATTGGCGGAGGGGGAGCTCCTATAATTCACCCCTCCACTTT
CSARDWRRGSSYNSPLHF
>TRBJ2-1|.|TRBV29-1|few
TGCAGCGTAGCCGATGGATGGGGTTGGGAGCAGTTCTTC
CSVADGWGWEQFF
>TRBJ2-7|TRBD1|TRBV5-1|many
TGCGCCAGCAGCAAATTCCGGGACAGGGCCTCCGAGCAGTACTTC
CASSKFRDRASEQYF
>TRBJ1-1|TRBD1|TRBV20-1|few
TGCAGTGCTAGAGATCCGACAGGGGGTGAAGCTTTCTTT
CSARDPTGGEAFF
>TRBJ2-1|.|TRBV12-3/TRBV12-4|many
TGTGCCAGCAGTTTATGGAAAACCTACAATGAGCAGTTCTTC
CASSLWKTYNEQFF
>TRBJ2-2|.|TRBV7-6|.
TGTGCCAGCAGCCCCCCCCGGGGGGCGACCGGGGAGCTGTTTTTT
CASSPPRGATGELFF
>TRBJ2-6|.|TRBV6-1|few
TGTGCCAGCAGTGAATCCAGTTCAAGCGGGGCCAACGTCCTGACTTTC
CASSESSSSGANVLTF
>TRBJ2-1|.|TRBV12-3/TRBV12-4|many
TGTGCCAGCAGTTGGAATGAGCAGTTCTTC
CASSWNEQFF
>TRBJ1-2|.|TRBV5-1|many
TGCGCCAGCAGCTTCAGCGGAGGGAATGGCTACACCTTC
CASSFSGGNGYTF
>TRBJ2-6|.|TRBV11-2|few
TGTGCCAGCAGCTTGGGTACTCTTCGGGCCAACGTCCTGACTTTC
CASSLGTLRANVLTF
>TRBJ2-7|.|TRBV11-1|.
TGTGCCAGCAGCTTGTTGGCCTCTCGCCGATACTTC
CASSLLASRRYF
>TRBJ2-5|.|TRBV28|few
TGTGCCAGCAGTTCCGGGGGCGCGTCAGAGACCCAGTACTTC
CASSSGGASETQYF
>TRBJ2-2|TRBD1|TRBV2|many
TGTGCCAGCAGAGATCCGGGACAGCGCGCCGCCGGGGAGCTGTTTTTT
CASRDPGQRAAGELFF
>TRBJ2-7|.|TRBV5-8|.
TGTGCCAGCAGCTTATCCGACACCCTCACCTACGAGCAGTACTTC
CASSLSDTLTYEQYF
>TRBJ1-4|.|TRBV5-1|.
TGCGCCAGCAGCCTAGGACGAGAAAAACTGTTTTTT
CASSLGREKLFF
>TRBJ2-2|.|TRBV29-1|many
TGCAGCGTTGACCCCAGTAACACCGGGGAGCTGTTTTTT
CSVDPSNTGELFF
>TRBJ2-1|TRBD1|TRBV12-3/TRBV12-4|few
TGTGCCAGCAGTTTCGGGGGTTGGGGACAGGGGAACAATGAGCAGTTCTTC
CASSFGGWGQGNNEQFF
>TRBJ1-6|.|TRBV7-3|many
TGTGCCAGCAGCTTAGCAGGGGCCGATTCACCCCTCCACTTT
CASSLAGADSPLHF
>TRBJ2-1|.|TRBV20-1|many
TGCAGTGCTCCTGGACAGAGGTGGATGAATGAGCAGTTCTTC
CSAPGQRWMNEQFF
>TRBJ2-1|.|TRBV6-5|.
TGTGCCAGCAGTCCTCCGGGCCCCCGTTGGGACTTC
CASSPPGPRWDF
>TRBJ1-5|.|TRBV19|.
TGTGCCAGTAGTTTCGGGATTAGCAATCAGCCCCAGCATTTT
CASSFGISNQPQHF